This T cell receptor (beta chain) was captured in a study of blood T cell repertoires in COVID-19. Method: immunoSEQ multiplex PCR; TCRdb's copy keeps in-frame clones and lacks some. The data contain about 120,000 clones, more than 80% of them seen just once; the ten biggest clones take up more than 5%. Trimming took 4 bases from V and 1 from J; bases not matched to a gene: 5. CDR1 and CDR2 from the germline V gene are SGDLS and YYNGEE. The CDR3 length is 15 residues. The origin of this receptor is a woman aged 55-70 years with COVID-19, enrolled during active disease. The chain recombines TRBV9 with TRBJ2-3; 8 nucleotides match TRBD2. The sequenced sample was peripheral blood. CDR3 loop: CASSYGGARTDTQYF. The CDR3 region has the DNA TGTGCCAGCAGCTACGGGGGGGCCCGCACAGATACGCAGTATTTT.